This T cell receptor (beta chain) is drawn from a study of regulatory T cells in long-lasting Graves disease. Study context: The study counted Graves' disease as persistent given over 5 years of antithyroid drugs and positive TSH receptor antibodies.

The ends were cut back, 3 bases at V and 3 bases at J, with 18 bases in the middle. This CDR3 comprises 16 residues. Per the germline V gene, CDR1 is DFQATT and CDR2 is SNEGSKA (reference sequence). Documented time point: persistent/refractory GD, antithyroid drugs over 5 years with positive TRAb. PBMCs provided the RNA from which the TCR library was made. Through Arm-PCR of CDR3 regions and iRepertoire HTBI primers, TCR beta libraries were built. One entry per CDR3 protein results from TCRdb running MiXCR on the multiplex PCR reads. The sample shows a few hundred thousand distinct CDR3 sequences, 23% of them seen only once. As regards this clonotype: The antigen is not known.

Study outcomes and limitations: Persistent cases favored TRBV28, TRBJ1-2 and TRBJ2-5. TCR diversity was lower in persistent Graves' patients than in newly diagnosed ones. Small sample size may have lowered accuracy.

Here the sequenced sample was peripheral blood mononuclear cells (PBMCs), taken when the disease was refractory, from a patient treated with antithyroid drugs. This clonotype was obtained from a female donor with Graves disease. V gene TRBV20-1 combines with J gene TRBJ1-5; D is perhaps TRBD1 (6 bases). This CDR3 is CSARVQGADFNQPQHF. Written as DNA, the CDR3 is TGCAGTGCTAGGGTACAGGGCGCGGATTTCAATCAGCCCCAGCATTTT.